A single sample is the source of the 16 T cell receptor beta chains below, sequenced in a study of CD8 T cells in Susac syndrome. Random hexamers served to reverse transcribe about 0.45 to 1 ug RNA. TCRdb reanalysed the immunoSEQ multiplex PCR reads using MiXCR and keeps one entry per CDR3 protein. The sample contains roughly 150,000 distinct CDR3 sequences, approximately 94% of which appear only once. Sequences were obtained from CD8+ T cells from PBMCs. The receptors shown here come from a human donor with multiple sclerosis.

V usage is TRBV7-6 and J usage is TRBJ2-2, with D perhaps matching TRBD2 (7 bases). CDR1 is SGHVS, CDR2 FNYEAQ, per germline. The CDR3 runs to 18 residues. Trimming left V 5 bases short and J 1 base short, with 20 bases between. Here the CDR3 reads CASSPLRAGAKNTGELFF. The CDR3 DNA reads TGTGCCAGCAGCCCACTTCGGGCGGGGGCTAAGAACACCGGGGAGCTGTTTTTT.

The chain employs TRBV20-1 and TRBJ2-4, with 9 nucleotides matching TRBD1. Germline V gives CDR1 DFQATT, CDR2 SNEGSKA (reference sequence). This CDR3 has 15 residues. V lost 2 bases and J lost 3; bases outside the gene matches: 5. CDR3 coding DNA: TGCAGTGCTAGACTTCGACAGGGGGACAAAAACATTCAGTACTTC. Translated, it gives CSARLRQGDKNIQYF.

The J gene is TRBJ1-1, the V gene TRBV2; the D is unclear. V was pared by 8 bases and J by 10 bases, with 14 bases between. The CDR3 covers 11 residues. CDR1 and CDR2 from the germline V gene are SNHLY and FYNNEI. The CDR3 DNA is TGTGCCAGCTTGTACGGGTTCCTAGCTTTCTTT. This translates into CASLYGFLAFF.

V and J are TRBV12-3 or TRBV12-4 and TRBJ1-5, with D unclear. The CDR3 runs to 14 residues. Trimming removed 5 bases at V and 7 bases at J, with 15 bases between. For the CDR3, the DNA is TGTGCCAGCAGTCTCGGTTTATATGGACAGCCCCAGCATTTT. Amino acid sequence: CASSLGLYGQPQHF.

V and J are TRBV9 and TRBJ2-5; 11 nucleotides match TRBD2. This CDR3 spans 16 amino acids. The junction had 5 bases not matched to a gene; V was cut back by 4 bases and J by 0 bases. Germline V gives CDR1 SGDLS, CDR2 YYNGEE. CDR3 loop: CASSTGTSGHQETQYF. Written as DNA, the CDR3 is TGTGCCAGCAGCACCGGGACTAGCGGCCACCAAGAGACCCAGTACTTC.

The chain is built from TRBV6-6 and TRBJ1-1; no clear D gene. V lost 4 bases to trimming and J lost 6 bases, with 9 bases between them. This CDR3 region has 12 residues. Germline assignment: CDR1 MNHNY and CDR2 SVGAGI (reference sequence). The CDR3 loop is CASSSTDSEAFF. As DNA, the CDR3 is TGTGCCAGCAGTTCCACAGATTCTGAAGCTTTCTTT.

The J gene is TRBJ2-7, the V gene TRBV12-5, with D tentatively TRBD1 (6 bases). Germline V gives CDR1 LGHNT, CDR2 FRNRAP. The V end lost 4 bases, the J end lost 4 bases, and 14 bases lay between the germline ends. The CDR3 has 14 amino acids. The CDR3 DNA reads TGTGCTAGTGGTTCTGAGGAGACAGGTTACGAGCAGTACTTC. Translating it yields CASGSEETGYEQYF.

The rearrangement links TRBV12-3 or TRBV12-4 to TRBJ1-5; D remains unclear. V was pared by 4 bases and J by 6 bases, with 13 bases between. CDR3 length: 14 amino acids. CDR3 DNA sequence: TGTGCCAGCAGTTCCCCAGGTGACGGTCAGCCCCAGCATTTT. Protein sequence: CASSSPGDGQPQHF.

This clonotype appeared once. The CDR3 spells CAWSSWTGAYEQYF. CDR3 bases: TGTGCCTGGAGTTCGTGGACAGGGGCTTACGAGCAGTACTTC. This chain uses TRBV30 with TRBJ2-7; TRBD1 aligns across 9 bases. This CDR3 has 14 amino acids. Per germline, CDR1 GTSNPN and CDR2 SVGIG (reference sequence). V shed 2 bases, J shed 4 bases, and the junction held 6 bases outside the gene matches. The full variable domain, completed using reference TRBV30 and TRBJ2-7, is SQTIHQWPATLVQPVGSPLSLECTVEGTSNPNLYWYRQAAGRGLQLLFYSVGIGQISSEVPQNLSASRPQDRQFILSSKKLLLSDSGFYLCAWSSWTGAYEQYFGPGTRLTVT.

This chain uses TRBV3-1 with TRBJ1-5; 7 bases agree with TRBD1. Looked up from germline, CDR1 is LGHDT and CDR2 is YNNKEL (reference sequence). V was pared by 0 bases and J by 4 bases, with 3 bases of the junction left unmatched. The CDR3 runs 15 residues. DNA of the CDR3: TGTGCCAGCAGCCAAGATCAGGGGGGGAATCAGCCCCAGCATTTT. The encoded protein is CASSQDQGGNQPQHF. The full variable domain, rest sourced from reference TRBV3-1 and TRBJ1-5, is DTAVSQTPKYLVTQMGNDKSIKCEQNLGHDTMYWYKQDSKKFLKIMFSYNNKELIINETVPNRFSPKSPDKAHLNLHINSLELGDSAVYFCASSQDQGGNQPQHFGDGTRLSIL.

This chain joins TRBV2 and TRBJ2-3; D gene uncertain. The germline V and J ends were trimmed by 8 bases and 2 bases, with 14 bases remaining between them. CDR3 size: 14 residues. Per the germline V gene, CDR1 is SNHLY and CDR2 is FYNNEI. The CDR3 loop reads CASAPLQNTDTQYF. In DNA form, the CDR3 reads TGTGCCAGCGCCCCACTTCAAAACACAGATACGCAGTATTTT.

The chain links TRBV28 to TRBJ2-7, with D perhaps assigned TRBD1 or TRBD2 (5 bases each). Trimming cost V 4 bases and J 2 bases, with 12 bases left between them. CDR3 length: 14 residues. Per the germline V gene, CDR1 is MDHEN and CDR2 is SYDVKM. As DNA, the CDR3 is TGTGCCAGCAGTTCCCGCTGGGGACCCTACGAGCAGTACTTC. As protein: CASSSRWGPYEQYF.

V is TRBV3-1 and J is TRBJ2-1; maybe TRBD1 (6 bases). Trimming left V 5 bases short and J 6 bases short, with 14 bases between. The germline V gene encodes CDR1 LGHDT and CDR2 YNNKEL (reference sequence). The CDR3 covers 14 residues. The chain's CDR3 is CASSFIIRGNEQFF. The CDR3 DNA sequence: TGTGCCAGCAGCTTCATAATCAGGGGCAATGAGCAGTTCTTC.

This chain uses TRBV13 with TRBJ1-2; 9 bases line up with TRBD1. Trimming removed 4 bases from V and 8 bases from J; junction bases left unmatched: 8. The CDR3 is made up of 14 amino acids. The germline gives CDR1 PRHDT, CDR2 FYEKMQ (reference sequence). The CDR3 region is CASSSGTGMYGYTF. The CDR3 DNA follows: TGTGCCAGCAGCTCCGGGACAGGGATGTACGGCTACACCTTC.

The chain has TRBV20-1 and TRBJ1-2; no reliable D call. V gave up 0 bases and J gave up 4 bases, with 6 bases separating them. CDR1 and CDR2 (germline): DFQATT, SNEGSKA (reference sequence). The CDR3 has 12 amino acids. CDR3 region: CSARDGFYGYTF. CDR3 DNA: TGCAGTGCTAGAGACGGGTTCTATGGCTACACCTTC.

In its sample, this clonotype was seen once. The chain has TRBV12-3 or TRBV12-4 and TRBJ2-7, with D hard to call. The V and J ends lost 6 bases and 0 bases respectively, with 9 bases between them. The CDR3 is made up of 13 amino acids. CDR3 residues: CASSPAASYEQYF. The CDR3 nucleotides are TGTGCCAGCAGCCCCGCGGCCTCCTACGAGCAGTACTTC.